This entry describes one T cell receptor (beta chain). The data were obtained in a study of blood T cell repertoires in COVID-19. Those enrolled, adults aged roughly 18 to 95 years, came from some 23 US areas. Participants had their cohort set by participant-reported clinical history. The assay was immunoSEQ multiplex PCR, and TCRdb's table has in-frame clones only and misses some. This sample has 350,000 or so clones; 88% occur once, and the top ten carry 0.85% to 1.3%. This CDR3 has 15 residues. The J segment lost 4 bases and the V segment lost 8 bases, leaving 13 bases of the junction unmatched. CDR1 and CDR2 (germline): SEHNR, FQNEAQ (reference sequence).

The chain is built from TRBV7-9 and TRBJ2-7, with 8 bases that match TRBD2. This clonotype originated in a woman in her thirties who had been exposed to COVID-19. Specimen: PBMCs or T cells enriched from blood (not recorded which). The CDR3 bases are TGTGCCAGCGGTCGACTCGGGGGGGCTAAGTACGAGCAGTACTTC. Translation: CASGRLGGAKYEQYF.